The clone carrying this T cell receptor (beta chain) was found once. Original handling: Estimates of nucleated cell counts were drawn from the amplification of reference gene primers. TCRdb keeps only in-frame clones here, not all; method: immunoSEQ multiplex PCR. Clone size and the V and J calls come from that table; the DNA yielded D and trimming. This table holds about 160,000 clones, around 84% found once. The data belong to a study of blood T cell repertoires in COVID-19. The overall study: The United States, Italy and Spain supplied acute and convalescent COVID-19 samples. From T cells, B-cell-depleted T cells, or PBMCs came the material, which was cDNA or gDNA.

With 1 base removed from V and 8 bases from J, the gap between germline ends came to 20 bases. This CDR3 region has 17 residues. Germline CDR1 and CDR2: MGHRA and YSYEKL. This receptor was taken from a man between 65 and 79 years old with acute or convalescent COVID-19. Sequences were obtained from peripheral blood. V gene TRBV4-1 combines with J gene TRBJ1-4, with D tentatively TRBD1 (5 bases). In DNA form, the CDR3 reads TGCGCCAGCAGCCAAGGGCTGCCCGGGGGAAATTTGGAAAAACTGTTTTTT. It codes for CASSQGLPGGNLEKLFF.